The clone carrying this T cell receptor beta chain appeared many times. The antigen is not known. V lost 9 bases and J 0 bases, leaving 9 bases between the germline ends. The CDR3 runs 13 residues. Germline V gene lookup returns CDR1 SGHDN and CDR2 FVKESK. The entry originates in a study of neurological immune-mediated disorders. General study results and limits: CDR3 amino acid sequences of expanded clones were not shared across subjects, a result suggesting private repertoires in all groups.

Each CDR3 protein is one row after TCRdb ran MiXCR on the 5' RACE reads. The sample holds tens of thousands of distinct CDR3 sequences, about 14% seen once. The receptor comes from a woman aged 45 to 65 in good health. The sequenced material came from PBMCs. V and J are TRBV14 and TRBJ1-3; the D is unclear. CDR3 bases: TGTGCCAGTGGGTCCTTCTCTGGAAACACCATATATTTT. Protein sequence: CASGSFSGNTIYF.